This TCR beta chain was found in a study of T cell changes during pregnancy in multiple sclerosis. Sequenced by immunoSEQ multiplex PCR; TCRdb stores in-frame clones only, minus some. Of around 40,000 clones listed, approximately 90% are singletons. Turning to this clone: Additional DNA sequences in this sample encode the identical CDR3.

V shed 0 bases, J shed 6 bases, and the junction held 4 bases outside the gene matches. The germline CDR1 and CDR2 sequences are ENHRY and SYGVKD. This CDR3 has 15 amino acids. The receptor was isolated from a female donor with multiple sclerosis, enrolled in a pregnancy study. The chain employs TRBV10-3 and TRBJ2-2; 7 positions agree with TRBD2. The input for sequencing was CD4+ T cells from peripheral blood mononuclear cells, taken in the third trimester of pregnancy. The DNA of the CDR3 is TGTGCCATCAGTGAGTCGCGGGAGTGGTCCGGGGAGCTGTTTTTT. It encodes CAISESREWSGELFF.